The next 7 T cell receptor beta chains were all read from a single sample in a study of OX40 agonist ivuxolimab in advanced cancers. Sequenced by immunoSEQ multiplex PCR; TCRdb stores in-frame clones only, minus some. The table shows under 50,000 clones, with over 60% occurring only once. Sample: CD4+ or CD8+ T cells sorted from blood, taken in a trial of the OX40 agonist ivuxolimab. The receptor set was obtained from an adult with an advanced solid tumor such as melanoma, head and neck, liver or kidney cancer.

The table lists this clone with a few counts. This sequence joins TRBV4-1 and TRBJ2-2; no firm D call. The CDR3 is made up of 18 amino acids. CDR1 is MGHRA and CDR2 is YSYEKL in the germline V gene. Between the trimmed V and J ends, which lost 6 bases and 1 base, there was a span of 21 bases. The CDR3 is CASSIGRMVGGNTGELFF. The CDR3 region has the DNA TGCGCCAGCAGTATCGGACGAATGGTTGGTGGGAACACCGGGGAGCTGTTTTTT.

The V call is TRBV7-9, the J call TRBJ2-7; 7 bases are a match to TRBD1. Germline V gene sequence: CDR1 SEHNR, CDR2 FQNEAQ (reference sequence). This CDR3 is 16 amino acids long. V trimming: 4 bases; J trimming: 1 base; junction bases outside the gene matches: 10. The CDR3 nucleotides read TGTGCCAGCAGCTATTCCGGGACAGCGAAGTCCTACGAGCAGTACTTC. This sequence encodes CASSYSGTAKSYEQYF.

The rearrangement uses TRBV5-4 and TRBJ2-7, with TRBD2 identical over 11 bases. Trimming took 5 bases from V and 0 from J; bases not matched to a gene: 7. This CDR3 contains 16 residues. The germline gives CDR1 SGHNT, CDR2 YYREEE (reference sequence). CDR3 loop: CASRAGTSGRSYEQYF. The CDR3 DNA is TGTGCCAGCAGGGCAGGGACTAGCGGCCGCTCCTACGAGCAGTACTTC.

The V call is TRBV10-2, the J call TRBJ2-1; 8 bases are a match to TRBD2. The CDR3 extends over 15 amino acids. Germline assignment: CDR1 WSHSY and CDR2 SAAADI. With V trimmed by 10 bases and J by 0 bases, 8 bases remained unmatched. The CDR3 is CATQREISSYNEQFF. CDR3 sequence (DNA): TGCGCCACACAGCGGGAGATAAGCTCCTACAATGAGCAGTTCTTC.

The chain employs TRBV19 and TRBJ2-1; a weak D match, TRBD2 (6 bases). From germline, CDR1 is LNHDA and CDR2 SQIVND (reference sequence). This CDR3 spans 15 amino acids. Between the trimmed V and J ends, which lost 7 bases and 6 bases, there was a span of 19 bases. CDR3 coding DNA: TGTGCCAGTACCCAATTTAGCGGAGTAGCCAATGAGCAGTTCTTC. It encodes CASTQFSGVANEQFF.

The rearrangement uses TRBV25-1 and TRBJ1-2; no firm D call. V lost 10 bases and J lost 8, with 17 bases in between. The germline V gene has CDR1 MGHDK and CDR2 SYGVNS. There are 12 residues in the CDR3. This chain's CDR3 is CAISDWTGGYTF. In nucleotides, the CDR3 is TGTGCCATCTCGGACTGGACGGGGGGCTACACCTTC.

The chain employs TRBV5-4 and TRBJ1-1; D may be TRBD1 (5 bases). This CDR3 is built from 15 residues. The germline V gene encodes CDR1 SGHNT and CDR2 YYREEE (reference sequence). V was pared by 3 bases and J by 2 bases, with 14 bases between. The CDR3 DNA reads as TGTGCCAGCAGCTGGGGGGACCCTGGAAACACTGAAGCTTTCTTT. It codes for CASSWGDPGNTEAFF.